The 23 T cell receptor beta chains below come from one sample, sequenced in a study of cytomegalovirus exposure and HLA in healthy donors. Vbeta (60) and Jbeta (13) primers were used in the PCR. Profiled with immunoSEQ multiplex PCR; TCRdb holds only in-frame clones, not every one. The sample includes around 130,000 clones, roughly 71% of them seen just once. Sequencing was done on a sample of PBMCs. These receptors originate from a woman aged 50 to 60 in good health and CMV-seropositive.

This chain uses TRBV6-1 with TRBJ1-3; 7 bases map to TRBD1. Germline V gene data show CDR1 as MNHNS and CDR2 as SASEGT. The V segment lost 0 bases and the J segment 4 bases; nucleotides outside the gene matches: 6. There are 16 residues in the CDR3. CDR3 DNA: TGTGCCAGCAGTGAAGCTCCTACAGGGGTGGGAAACACCATATATTTT. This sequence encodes CASSEAPTGVGNTIYF.

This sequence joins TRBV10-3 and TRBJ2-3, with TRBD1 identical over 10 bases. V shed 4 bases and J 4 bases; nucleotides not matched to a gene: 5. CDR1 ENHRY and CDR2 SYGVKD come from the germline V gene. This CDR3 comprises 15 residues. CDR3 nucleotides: TGTGCCATCAGTGCCACAGGACAGGGGGCAGATACGCAGTATTTT. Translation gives CAISATGQGADTQYF.

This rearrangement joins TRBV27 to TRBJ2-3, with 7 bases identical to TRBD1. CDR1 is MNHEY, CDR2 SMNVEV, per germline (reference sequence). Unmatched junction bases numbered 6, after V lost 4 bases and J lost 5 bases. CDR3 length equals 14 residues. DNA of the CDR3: TGTGCCAGCAGTTACTACAGGGGTCTAGATACGCAGTATTTT. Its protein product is CASSYYRGLDTQYF.

CDR3 nucleotide sequence: TGTGCCATCAGTGAGTCGCTAGCGGGGGGTGGCACAGATACGCAGTATTTT. Amino acids: CAISESLAGGGTDTQYF. The chain combines TRBV10-3 with TRBJ2-3; 11 nucleotides agree with TRBD2. Trimming at V came to 0 bases and at J to 1 base, leaving 3 bases not matched to a gene. The germline gives CDR1 ENHRY, CDR2 SYGVKD. The CDR3 has 17 residues.

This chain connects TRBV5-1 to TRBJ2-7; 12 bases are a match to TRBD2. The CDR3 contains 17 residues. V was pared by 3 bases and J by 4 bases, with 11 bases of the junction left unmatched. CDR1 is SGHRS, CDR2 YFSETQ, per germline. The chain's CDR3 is CASSSSGGLAGLYEQYF. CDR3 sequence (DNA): TGCGCCAGCAGCTCCTCCGGCGGACTAGCGGGGCTTTACGAGCAGTACTTC.

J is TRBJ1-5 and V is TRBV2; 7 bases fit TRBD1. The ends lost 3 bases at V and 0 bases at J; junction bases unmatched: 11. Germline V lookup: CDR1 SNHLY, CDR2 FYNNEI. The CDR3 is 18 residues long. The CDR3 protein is CASSEGTAGVYSNQPQHF. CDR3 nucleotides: TGTGCCAGCAGTGAGGGGACAGCGGGAGTTTATAGCAATCAGCCCCAGCATTTT.

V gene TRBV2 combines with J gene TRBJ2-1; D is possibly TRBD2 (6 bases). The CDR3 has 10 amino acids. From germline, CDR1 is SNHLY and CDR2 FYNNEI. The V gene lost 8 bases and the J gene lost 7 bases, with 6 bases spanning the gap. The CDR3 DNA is TGTGCCAGCCGGGGGAATGAGCAGTTCTTC. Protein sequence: CASRGNEQFF.

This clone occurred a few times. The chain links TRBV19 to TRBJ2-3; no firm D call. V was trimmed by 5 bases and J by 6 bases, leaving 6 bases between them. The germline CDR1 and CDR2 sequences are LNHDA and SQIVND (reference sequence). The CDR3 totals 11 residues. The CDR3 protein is CASSSSDTQYF. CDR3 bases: TGTGCCAGTAGTTCTTCTGATACGCAGTATTTT.

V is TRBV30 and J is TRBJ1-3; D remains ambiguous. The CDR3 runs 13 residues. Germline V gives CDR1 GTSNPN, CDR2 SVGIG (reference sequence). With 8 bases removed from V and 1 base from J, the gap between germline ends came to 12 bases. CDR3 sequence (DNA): TGTGCCGGCCGCCGAGGTTCTGGAAACACCATATATTTT. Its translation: CAGRRGSGNTIYF.

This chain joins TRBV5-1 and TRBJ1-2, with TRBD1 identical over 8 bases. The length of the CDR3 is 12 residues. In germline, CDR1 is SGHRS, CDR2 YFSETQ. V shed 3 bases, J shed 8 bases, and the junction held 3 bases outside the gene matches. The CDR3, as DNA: TGCGCCAGCAGCTCAGGGGGCGAGGGCTACACCTTC. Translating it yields CASSSGGEGYTF.

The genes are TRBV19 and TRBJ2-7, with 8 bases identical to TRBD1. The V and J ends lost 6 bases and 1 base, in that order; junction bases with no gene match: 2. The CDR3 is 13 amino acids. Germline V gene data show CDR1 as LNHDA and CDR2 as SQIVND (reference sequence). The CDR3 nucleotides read TGTGCCAGTAGCCGGACAGGGTCCTACGAGCAGTACTTC. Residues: CASSRTGSYEQYF.

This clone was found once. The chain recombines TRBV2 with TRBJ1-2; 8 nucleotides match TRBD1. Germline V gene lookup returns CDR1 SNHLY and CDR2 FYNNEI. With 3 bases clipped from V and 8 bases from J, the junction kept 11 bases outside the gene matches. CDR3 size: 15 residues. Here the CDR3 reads CASSDSLDRGRGYTF. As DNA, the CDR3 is TGTGCCAGCAGTGATTCCCTCGACAGGGGACGAGGCTACACCTTC.

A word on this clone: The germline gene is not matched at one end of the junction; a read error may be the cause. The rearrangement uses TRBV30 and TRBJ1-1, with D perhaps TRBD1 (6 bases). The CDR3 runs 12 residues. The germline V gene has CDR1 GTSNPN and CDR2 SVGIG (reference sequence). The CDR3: CARSRGGTEAFF. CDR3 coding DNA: TGTGCCCGGAGTAGGGGGGGCACTGAAGCTTTCTTT. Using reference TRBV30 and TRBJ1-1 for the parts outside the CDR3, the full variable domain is SQTIHQWPATLVQPVGSPLSLECTVEGTSNPNLYWYRQAAGRGLQLLFYSVGIGQISSEVPQNLSASRPQDRQFILSSKKLLLSDSGFYLCARSRGGTEAFFGQGTRLTVV.

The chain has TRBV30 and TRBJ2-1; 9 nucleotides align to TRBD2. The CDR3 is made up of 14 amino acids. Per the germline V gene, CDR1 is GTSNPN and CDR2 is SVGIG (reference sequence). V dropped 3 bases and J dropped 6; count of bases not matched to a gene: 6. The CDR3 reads CAWRSAGGRNEQFF. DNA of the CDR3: TGTGCCTGGAGATCAGCGGGGGGTCGCAATGAGCAGTTCTTC.

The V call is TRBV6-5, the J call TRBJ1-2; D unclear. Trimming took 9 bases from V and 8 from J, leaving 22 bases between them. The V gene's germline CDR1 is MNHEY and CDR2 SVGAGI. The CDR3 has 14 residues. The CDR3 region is CASRGSQTLGGYTF. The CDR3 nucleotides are TGTGCCAGTCGAGGGTCGCAGACCTTAGGAGGCTACACCTTC.

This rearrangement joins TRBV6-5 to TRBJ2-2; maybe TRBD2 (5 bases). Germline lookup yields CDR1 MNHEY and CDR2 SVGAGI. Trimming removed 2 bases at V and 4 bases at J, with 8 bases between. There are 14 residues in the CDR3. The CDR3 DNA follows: TGTGCCAGCAGTTACGTAGGGAGCACCGGGGAGCTGTTTTTT. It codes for CASSYVGSTGELFF.

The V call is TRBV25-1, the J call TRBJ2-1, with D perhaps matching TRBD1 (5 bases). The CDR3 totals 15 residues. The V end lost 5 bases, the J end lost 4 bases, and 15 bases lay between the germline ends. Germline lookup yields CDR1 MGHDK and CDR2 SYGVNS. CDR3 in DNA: TGTGCCAGCAGTAAGTCGAACAGGCCATACAATGAGCAGTTCTTC. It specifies CASSKSNRPYNEQFF.

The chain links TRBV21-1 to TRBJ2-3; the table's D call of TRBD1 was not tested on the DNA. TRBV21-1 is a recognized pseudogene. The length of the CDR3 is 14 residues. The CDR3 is CASSKGQGKDTQYF. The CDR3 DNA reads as TGTGCCAGCAGCAAGGGACAGGGTAAAGATACGCAGTATTTT.

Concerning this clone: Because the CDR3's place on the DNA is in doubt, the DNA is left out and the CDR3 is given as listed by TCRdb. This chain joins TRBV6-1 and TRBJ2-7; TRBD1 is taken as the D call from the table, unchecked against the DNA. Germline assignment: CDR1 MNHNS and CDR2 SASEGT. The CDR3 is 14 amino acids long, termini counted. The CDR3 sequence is CASSELRGWGVGNF.

The CDR3 loop reads CASSPDPGPGNTIYF. The CDR3 DNA sequence: TGTGCCAGCTCACCAGACCCAGGTCCTGGAAACACCATATATTTT. This sequence joins TRBV18 and TRBJ1-3; no firm D call. V was pared by 2 bases and J by 2 bases, with 10 bases between. The CDR3 contains 15 residues. Germline CDR1 is KGHSH and CDR2 is LQKENI.

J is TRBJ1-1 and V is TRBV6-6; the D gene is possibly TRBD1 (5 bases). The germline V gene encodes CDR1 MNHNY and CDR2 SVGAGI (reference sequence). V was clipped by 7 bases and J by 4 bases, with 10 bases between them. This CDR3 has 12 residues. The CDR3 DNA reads TGTGCCAGCATTGACAGTTCCACTGAAGCTTTCTTT. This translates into CASIDSSTEAFF.

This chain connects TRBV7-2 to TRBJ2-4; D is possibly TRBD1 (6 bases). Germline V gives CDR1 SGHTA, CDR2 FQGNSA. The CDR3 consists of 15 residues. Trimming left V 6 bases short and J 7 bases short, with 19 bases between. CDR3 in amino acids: CASSPGGQRRNIQYF. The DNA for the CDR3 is TGTGCCAGCAGTCCAGGCGGACAGAGGCGGAACATTCAGTACTTC.

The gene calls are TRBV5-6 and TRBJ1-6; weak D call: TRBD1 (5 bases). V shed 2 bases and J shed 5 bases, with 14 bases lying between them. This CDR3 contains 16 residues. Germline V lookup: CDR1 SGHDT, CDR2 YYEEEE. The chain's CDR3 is CASSFSVGANNSPLHF. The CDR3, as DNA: TGTGCCAGCAGCTTTTCGGTAGGGGCAAATAATTCACCCCTCCACTTT. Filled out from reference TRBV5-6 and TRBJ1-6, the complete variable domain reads DAGVTQSPTHLIKTRGQQVTLRCSPKSGHDTVSWYQQALGQGPQFIFQYYEEEERQRGNFPDRFSGHQFPNYSSELNVNALLLGDSALYLCASSFSVGANNSPLHFGNGTRLTVT.